This entry describes one T cell receptor (beta chain). Its antigen is still unknown. These data are taken from a study of graft-versus-host responses after intestinal transplantation. For the study at large: Every one of the recipients received anti-thymocyte globulin induction and afterwards took tacrolimus and steroids for around 3 years.

The V gene's germline CDR1 is MGHRA and CDR2 YSYEKL. Between the trimmed V and J ends, which lost 0 bases and 0 bases, there was a span of 5 bases. CDR3 length: 15 amino acids. Method: immunoSEQ multiplex PCR; TCRdb's copy keeps in-frame clones and lacks some. Here the sample spans more than 100,000 clones, approximately 93% being singletons. Study outcomes and limitations: Early post-transplant declines in HvG were associated with peak levels of circulating GvH clones. GvH clones detected in recipient marrow included some appearing first in ileum or blood. Across patients carrying graft-donor T cell macrochimerism, allografts held high graft-versus-host to host-versus-graft clonal ratios.

The sample in question was unstimulated CD8+ T cells sorted from spleen or lymph node cells, obtained before intestinal transplant. The rearrangement joins TRBV4-1 to TRBJ2-2; no definite D call. The sequence was obtained from a human donor who received an intestinal transplant. In DNA, the CDR3 is TGCGCCAGCAGCCAAGAGTCGCCGAACACCGGGGAGCTGTTTTTT. It specifies CASSQESPNTGELFF.